This T cell receptor (beta chain) was identified during a study of shared clonotypes between healthy human individuals (dated by TCRdb to the early 2020s). General notes on the study: The cohort comprised a couple of women and a few men aged 18 to 49 years. Each donor's leukapheresis produced roughly between about 0.85 and 10 billion PBMCs. Different laboratories and diverse techniques were used to prepare libraries and sequence TCR repertoires, to increase sequencing depth and limit assay-specific biases. To estimate repertoire size and how much clonotypes are shared between individuals, the study performed deep sequencing of blood TCR repertoires from roughly five healthy adults.

Using the deep immunoSEQ assay, multiplex PCR amplified TCR CDR3 regions from genomic DNA. Extracted genomic DNA from each cell subset was distributed evenly across all wells of several immunoSEQ 96-well plates, and each plate was treated as a replicate. For unsorted PBMC, about 300 ng of genomic DNA, equivalent to around 30,000 T cell genomes, went into each replicate PCR. Ten immunoSEQ deep assay plates were used to sequence unsorted PBMC genomic DNA. Purified libraries were quantified with a Qubit 3.0 fluorometer, sized on a Bioanalyzer 2100, and re-quantified with the KAPA Library Quantification kit. A separate single-read 150-cycle Illumina NextSeq 550 flow cell was used to sequence each immunoSEQ 96-well plate. The paper's processing steps were these. Because the immunoSEQ output held only junctional sequences and lacked quality scores, the filtering could not match the filtering applied to full-length reads. Sequences were annotated with PyIR, a Python wrapper for IgBLAST v1.9, using IMGT germline references to assign V/J genes and CDR3. Reads were filtered out if the reads had weak V/J assignments (E-value above 1e-6), no CDR3, stop codons, out-of-frame junctions, or ambiguous translated residues. V3J clonotypes were defined as sequences sharing an identical inferred V gene, J gene, and CDR3 amino acid sequence. To compute the percentage overlap between repertoires, the number of shared unique clonotypes was divided by the size of the smaller repertoire. RTK rarefaction, the Chao1 estimator, and Recon v2.1 estimates of unobserved clonotypes were used to assess repertoire richness. TCRdb took this table from immuneACCESS and kept in-frame rearrangements with V and J called. Such tables lack part of the clones; where checked against another copy, unresolved V genes explain under half of the gap, and the rest is unexplained. The D gene and trimming were derived from the DNA, and the V and J assignments and clone size from that table. The sample profile shows fewer than 600,000 clones; approximately 77% of them were found once. The top ten constitute around 12% of the sample.

Donors were healthy HIV-negative adults with no recently reported acute infections or vaccinations. Every donor was a Caucasian adult residing in Nashville, Tennessee, USA. For unsorted samples, approximately 81 million PBMCs were counted, and genomic DNA was extracted using the QIAamp DNA Blood Mini kit. Blood was collected by leukapheresis, and PBMCs were isolated by Ficoll-Histopaque density gradient centrifugation and then cryopreserved in liquid nitrogen vapor phase. Points the paper makes about the study in general: Based on pairwise subsampling, the degree of clonotype sharing among donors was expected to be affected by sequencing depth. The genetic and exposure-history diversity represented was limited by the small number of donors. Sampling was restricted to blood, and TCR repertoires in tissues likely differ from the TCR repertoires found in blood.

This clone appeared once. It has no known antigen specificity. Within one base of it there is no much larger clone, and no base qualities were kept. From the cysteine through the phenylalanine, the CDR3 covers 13 amino acids. Here the CDR3 DNA is all that survives: 39 bases in frame from base 1. Per the germline V gene, MNHNS is the CDR1 and SASEGT is the CDR2. The trim is 6 bases for V and 7 bases for J, with a gap of 13 bases between the germline ends. The V and J genes are TRBV6-1 and TRBJ1-5; D gene: possibly TRBD1, on 6 matching bases. Sequencing input: PBMCs. The receptor comes from a woman aged 35 to 49 in good health. Some clones in this sample may be carry-over from other donors' samples. The CDR3 in this case is CASSPQGIQPQHF. The nucleotides read TGTGCCAGCAGCCCACAGGGTATACAGCCCCAGCATTTT.